What follows are 25 T cell receptor beta chains derived from one specimen sequenced in a study of response to subunit inactivated influenza vaccine. TCRdb called the RT-PCR reads again in MiXCR, with one record for every CDR3 protein. The table includes roughly 700,000 distinct CDR3 sequences, over 11% detected once. This material consisted of PBMCs from blood, taken roughly 2 weeks before vaccination. These TCRs come from a man aged 45 to 65 who received an inactivated influenza vaccine.

This clonotype was picked up a small number of times. The J gene is TRBJ2-5, the V gene TRBV19; a weak D match, TRBD1 (6 bases). The germline gives CDR1 LNHDA, CDR2 SQIVND (reference sequence). This CDR3 has 13 residues. The ends were cut back, 9 bases at V and 4 bases at J, with 15 bases in the middle. CDR3 sequence (DNA): TGTGCCAGCTCGGACAGCGGAGCAGAGACCCAGTACTTC. As protein: CASSDSGAETQYF.

This chain connects TRBV6-2 or TRBV6-3 to TRBJ1-5; no reliable D call. Trimming pared 5 bases from V and 4 bases from J, leaving 9 bases between. Germline V lookup: CDR1 MNHEY, CDR2 SVGEGT. The CDR3 spans 13 residues. CDR3 in amino acids: CASSATGNQPQHF. The CDR3 DNA sequence: TGTGCCAGCAGTGCTACGGGGAATCAGCCCCAGCATTTT.

This clonotype has just a few counts. V gene TRBV12-3 or TRBV12-4 combines with J gene TRBJ2-3; D is ambiguous. The V end lost 1 base, the J end lost 5 bases, and 7 bases lay between the germline ends. This CDR3 is built from 13 residues. The CDR3 nucleotides are TGTGCCAGCAGTTTAGAATCAGGAGATACGCAGTATTTT. Translated, it gives CASSLESGDTQYF.

The chain carries TRBV18 and TRBJ1-3; no reliable D call. The germline V gene has CDR1 KGHSH and CDR2 LQKENI. Trimming took off 3 bases at V and 2 bases at J, with 11 bases between the two ends. The CDR3 is 15 residues long. The CDR3 DNA is TGTGCCAGCTCACCGCCGGTCGCGGCTGGAAACACCATATATTTT. It specifies CASSPPVAAGNTIYF.

This clonotype was seen many times. J is TRBJ1-2 and V is TRBV10-3, with 8 positions matching TRBD1. The CDR3 totals 16 residues. V lost 5 bases and J lost 2; bases outside the gene matches: 10. Germline V lookup: CDR1 ENHRY, CDR2 SYGVKD. The CDR3 spells CAISLAHGTGNYGYTF. The DNA of the CDR3 is TGTGCCATCAGTTTGGCCCACGGGACAGGAAACTATGGCTACACCTTC.

CDR3 region: CASSLQTGGRYGYTF. CDR3 sequence (DNA): TGTGCCAGCAGCTTACAGACAGGGGGTAGATATGGCTACACCTTC. The chain uses TRBV7-2 and TRBJ1-2; 9 bases are a match to TRBD1. The CDR3 runs to 15 residues. Looked up from germline, CDR1 is SGHTA and CDR2 is FQGNSA. V trimming: 2 bases; J trimming: 5 bases; junction bases outside the gene matches: 6.

Only a few counts were recorded for this clonotype. This sequence joins TRBV30 and TRBJ1-2; D gene uncertain. The V gene lost 4 bases and the J gene lost 2 bases, with 8 bases spanning the gap. CDR3 length: 12 residues. Germline V lookup: CDR1 GTSNPN, CDR2 SVGIG (reference sequence). The CDR3 DNA is TGTGCCTGGAAATCAGCAAACTATGGCTACACCTTC. Translation gives CAWKSANYGYTF.

This clonotype showed up many times. This chain connects TRBV20-1 to TRBJ2-7, with D hard to call. The V gene's germline CDR1 is DFQATT and CDR2 SNEGSKA (reference sequence). Trimming cost V 0 bases and J 0 bases, with 9 bases left between them. The length of the CDR3 is 14 residues. CDR3 bases: TGCAGTGCTAGAGACAGTATTGACTCCTACGAGCAGTACTTC. Amino acids: CSARDSIDSYEQYF.

The chain couples TRBV6-2 or TRBV6-3 to TRBJ2-1, with unresolved D. Deletions cut 8 bases from V and 10 bases from J, with 12 bases between. The CDR3 sequence is 11 residues long. Germline assignment: CDR1 MNHEY and CDR2 SVGEGT. CDR3 nucleotides: TGTGCCAGCGGACCGGGCCTCGAGCAGTTCTTC. Residues: CASGPGLEQFF.

This clonotype was observed many times. The chain combines TRBV29-1 with TRBJ1-1; TRBD1 matches at 8 bases. Per germline, CDR1 SQVTM and CDR2 ANQGSEA. The V segment lost 7 bases and the J segment 6 bases; nucleotides outside the gene matches: 7. The CDR3 length is 12 residues. CDR3 sequence (DNA): TGCAGCGCTAAGGACAGGGAGCCTGAAGCTTTCTTT. Amino acids: CSAKDREPEAFF.

The chain recombines TRBV5-1 with TRBJ2-1; 11 bases are a match to TRBD2. CDR1 SGHRS and CDR2 YFSETQ come from the germline V gene. The CDR3 contains 16 residues. The trim removed 4 bases at V and 2 bases at J, leaving 5 bases unmatched. This CDR3 is CASSTPGLAAYNEQFF. CDR3 nucleotide sequence: TGCGCCAGCAGCACCCCGGGACTAGCGGCCTACAATGAGCAGTTCTTC.

The chain has TRBV12-3 or TRBV12-4 and TRBJ2-5; 9 positions agree with TRBD2. V shed 4 bases, J shed 5 bases, and the junction held 8 bases outside the gene matches. The CDR3 consists of 15 residues. CDR3 protein: CASSSLAGTEETQYF. In DNA, the CDR3 is TGTGCCAGCAGTTCCCTAGCGGGAACTGAGGAGACCCAGTACTTC.

The table lists this clonotype with many counts. V is TRBV20-1 and J is TRBJ2-1, with D unclear. The CDR3 is 13 amino acids. Trimming shortened V by 6 bases and J by 1 base, and 10 bases separated the two germline ends. Germline V gives CDR1 DFQATT, CDR2 SNEGSKA (reference sequence). The CDR3 sequence is CSAPASSYNEQFF. In DNA, the CDR3 is TGCAGTGCCCCCGCCTCTTCCTACAATGAGCAGTTCTTC.

This clonotype has just a few counts. CDR3 amino acids: CASSTRDRASGELFF. The CDR3 DNA reads as TGTGCCAGCAGTACGCGGGACAGGGCTTCCGGGGAGCTGTTTTTT. The chain couples TRBV6-1 to TRBJ2-2, with 9 bases lining up with TRBD1. CDR3 length: 15 amino acids. Germline CDR1 reads MNHNS; CDR2 reads SASEGT. Trimming cost V 5 bases and J 6 bases; bases outside gene matches: 7.

V usage is TRBV27 and J usage is TRBJ2-7; perhaps TRBD1 as D (5 bases). V shed 2 bases and J shed 6 bases, with 11 bases lying between them. Germline CDR1 is MNHEY and CDR2 is SMNVEV (reference sequence). This CDR3 is built from 13 residues. The CDR3 DNA reads as TGTGCCAGCAGTTTAGTTAGGGGCTCCGAGCAGTACTTC. Residues: CASSLVRGSEQYF.

The chain recombines TRBV5-1 with TRBJ2-2; TRBD1 aligns across 10 bases. The CDR3 is 15 residues long. Trimming removed 7 bases from V and 6 bases from J; junction bases left unmatched: 9. Germline values: CDR1 SGHRS, CDR2 YFSETQ. CDR3 coding DNA: TGCGCCAGCGAGGGGACAGGGGATCCGTCCGGGGAGCTGTTTTTT. This encodes CASEGTGDPSGELFF.

The chain carries TRBV29-1 and TRBJ2-3; D possibly corresponds to TRBD1 (6 bases). This CDR3 contains 15 residues. CDR1 is SQVTM and CDR2 is ANQGSEA in the germline V gene. V lost 6 bases to trimming and J lost 5 bases, with 21 bases between them. This chain's CDR3 is CSVSRSAQGRDTQYF. The CDR3 DNA reads TGCAGCGTCTCTCGGTCGGCACAGGGACGAGATACGCAGTATTTT.

The chain links TRBV19 to TRBJ1-1; no firm D call. CDR3 length: 13 residues. Per the germline V gene, CDR1 is LNHDA and CDR2 is SQIVND (reference sequence). Trimming shortened V by 2 bases and J by 7 bases, and 11 bases separated the two germline ends. CDR3 protein: CASSIMDGNEAFF. The CDR3 DNA reads as TGTGCCAGTAGTATAATGGACGGGAATGAAGCTTTCTTT.

This clonotype was observed many times. The chain recombines TRBV5-1 with TRBJ2-3; D is ambiguous. Trimming took off 2 bases at V and 4 bases at J, with 11 bases between the two ends. Germline values: CDR1 SGHRS, CDR2 YFSETQ. The CDR3 runs 14 residues. CDR3 nucleotide sequence: TGCGCCAGCAGCTTCAGCGATTGGGCAGATACGCAGTATTTT. Protein: CASSFSDWADTQYF.

This clonotype was detected only a few times. The DNA of the CDR3 is TGTGCCAGCAGCCAAGCCCCCGGGACTCCGTCCATTGAGCAGTTCTTC. As protein: CASSQAPGTPSIEQFF. The chain links TRBV3-1 to TRBJ2-1; tentative D call: TRBD2 (6 bases). The V end lost 1 base, the J end lost 9 bases, and 19 bases lay between the germline ends. Per the germline V gene, CDR1 is LGHDT and CDR2 is YNNKEL (reference sequence). This CDR3 spans 16 amino acids.

This clonotype was found a few times. This chain uses TRBV6-2 or TRBV6-3 with TRBJ1-1, with 10 bases that match TRBD1. There are 14 residues in the CDR3. The J segment lost 4 bases and the V segment lost 7 bases, leaving 6 bases of the junction unmatched. From germline, CDR1 is MNHEY and CDR2 SVGEGT. CDR3 amino acids: CASILTGGGTEAFF. CDR3 DNA: TGTGCCAGCATTCTGACAGGGGGCGGCACTGAAGCTTTCTTT.

The V and J genes are TRBV29-1 and TRBJ2-7, with D possibly TRBD2 on 5 matching bases. V was shortened by 4 bases and J by 4 bases, with 8 bases between the two germline ends. Germline V CDR1 and CDR2: SQVTM, ANQGSEA. The CDR3 consists of 11 residues. The CDR3 DNA reads as TGCAGCGTTGCCGGGGTTTACGAGCAGTACTTC. It specifies CSVAGVYEQYF.

Only a few counts were recorded for this clonotype. The chain couples TRBV5-8 to TRBJ1-5; perhaps TRBD1 as D (6 bases). Deletions cut 4 bases from V and 4 bases from J, with 15 bases between. The germline V gene has CDR1 SGHTS and CDR2 YDEGEE. The CDR3 is 15 residues long. The CDR3 loop is CASSGTGTRNQPQHF. CDR3 coding DNA: TGTGCCAGCAGCGGGACCGGGACACGTAATCAGCCCCAGCATTTT.

The sample holds a few counts of this clonotype. The chain joins TRBV11-2 to TRBJ2-7; D gene ambiguous. In germline, CDR1 is SGHAT, CDR2 FQNNGV. The CDR3 has 15 amino acids. Trimming left V 2 bases short and J 4 bases short, with 15 bases between. In DNA, the CDR3 is TGTGCCAGCAGCTTACTGGCAGTTTACCTTTACGAGCAGTACTTC. This gives the protein CASSLLAVYLYEQYF.

The chain carries TRBV19 and TRBJ2-3; 12 positions agree with TRBD2. Germline V lookup: CDR1 LNHDA, CDR2 SQIVND (reference sequence). Trimming removed 1 base from V and 2 bases from J; junction bases left unmatched: 4. The CDR3 covers 17 residues. The CDR3 nucleotides are TGTGCCAGTAGTATAGTAGGGACTAGCGGGTACACAGATACGCAGTATTTT. Its translation: CASSIVGTSGYTDTQYF.